The next 29 T cell receptor beta chains were all read from a single sample in a study of blood T cell repertoires in COVID-19. Sequencing was performed with immunoSEQ multiplex PCR; in TCRdb, only in-frame clones are kept and a portion is missing. The table lists around 300,000 clones, around 90% of them singletons. The specimen sequenced was PBMCs or T cells enriched from blood (not recorded which). These receptors were collected from a woman aged 25 to 39 who had recovered from COVID-19.

The chain recombines TRBV7-2 with TRBJ1-3, with a tentative D call TRBD1 (5 bases). The V end was cut by 5 bases, the J end by 0 bases, with 14 bases between. The CDR3 is made up of 16 amino acids. Germline V gene data show CDR1 as SGHTA and CDR2 as FQGNSA. The CDR3 spells CASSLPGTHSGNTIYF. CDR3 coding DNA: TGTGCCAGCAGCCTCCCGGGGACTCACTCTGGAAACACCATATATTTT.

The chain uses TRBV6-5 and TRBJ1-2; 8 positions match TRBD1. V trimming: 7 bases; J trimming: 0 bases; junction bases outside the gene matches: 7. Per the germline V gene, CDR1 is MNHEY and CDR2 is SVGAGI. The CDR3 runs to 15 residues. In nucleotides, the CDR3 is TGTGCCAGCAACCAAAACAGGGGGGCTAACTATGGCTACACCTTC. Translating it yields CASNQNRGANYGYTF.

V usage is TRBV28 and J usage is TRBJ2-5; D is uncertain. The ends were cut back, 8 bases at V and 0 bases at J, with 13 bases in the middle. The germline V gene has CDR1 MDHEN and CDR2 SYDVKM. The CDR3 contains 14 residues. CDR3 nucleotide sequence: TGTGCCAGCGTTCAAACCCAGTACCAAGAGACCCAGTACTTC. It is translated as CASVQTQYQETQYF.

The chain uses TRBV28 and TRBJ1-1, with 9 nucleotides matching TRBD1. Trimming cost V 2 bases and J 5 bases; bases outside gene matches: 6. Germline assignment: CDR1 MDHEN and CDR2 SYDVKM. This CDR3 comprises 15 residues. In nucleotides, the CDR3 is TGTGCCAGCAGTTTACCCGGGACAGGGCGGACTGAAGCTTTCTTT. Protein: CASSLPGTGRTEAFF.

The J gene is TRBJ1-6, the V gene TRBV27, with 7 bases identical to TRBD1. Looked up from germline, CDR1 is MNHEY and CDR2 is SMNVEV (reference sequence). CDR3 length: 17 amino acids. Losses at the gene ends were 6 bases for V and 11 bases for J; bases not matched to a gene: 19. CDR3 DNA: TGTGCCAGCAGCTTTAATTTACAGGGGAAGGGGAGGACACCCCTCCACTTT. This encodes CASSFNLQGKGRTPLHF.

The chain's CDR3 is CASSYLRGGTLGTDTQYF. The CDR3 region has the DNA TGTGCCAGCAGTTACTTGCGGGGGGGAACTCTTGGCACAGATACGCAGTATTTT. This chain links TRBV6-2 or TRBV6-3 with TRBJ2-3, with TRBD2 identical over 9 bases. The CDR3 covers 18 residues. Germline CDR1 is MNHEY and CDR2 is SVGEGT. The V segment lost 1 base and the J segment 1 base; nucleotides outside the gene matches: 9.

This rearrangement joins TRBV2 to TRBJ1-1; 9 bases agree with TRBD1. J lost 5 bases, V lost 10 bases, and 8 bases had no gene match. The length of the CDR3 is 13 residues. Germline CDR1 reads SNHLY; CDR2 reads FYNNEI. The CDR3 nucleotides read TGTGCCACCGCGGGACAGGGAGGGACTGAAGCTTTCTTT. It specifies CATAGQGGTEAFF.

The chain combines TRBV19 with TRBJ2-1; tentatively, D is TRBD2 (5 bases). The CDR3 loop spans 15 amino acids. The V gene lost 5 bases and the J gene lost 5 bases, with 16 bases spanning the gap. Germline loops: CDR1 LNHDA, CDR2 SQIVND (reference sequence). CDR3 sequence: CASSWVAGRNNEQFF. The CDR3 nucleotides are TGTGCCAGTAGTTGGGTCGCGGGCCGAAACAATGAGCAGTTCTTC.

The chain employs TRBV20-1 and TRBJ2-3, with TRBD2 matching over 10 bases. V shed 3 bases and J 4 bases; nucleotides not matched to a gene: 7. Germline-derived CDR1 and CDR2 are DFQATT and SNEGSKA (reference sequence). The CDR3 is 15 amino acids. The CDR3 nucleotides are TGCAGTGCTAGTCCCCTAGCGGGGGTCCCAGATACGCAGTATTTT. Residues: CSASPLAGVPDTQYF.

To note about this clone: At one end, the junction sequence differs from germline, possibly due to a read error. Here the CDR3 DNA reads TGTGCCAGTAGCATAGATTGGCGTGGCCGGCGGGGGAGGCGGGCCCAGTACTTC. This encodes CASSIDWRGRRGRRAQYF. The chain carries TRBV19 and TRBJ2-5, with 7 bases lining up with TRBD2. Per the germline V gene, CDR1 is LNHDA and CDR2 is SQIVND (reference sequence). The CDR3 runs to 18 residues.

The rearrangement uses TRBV19 and TRBJ2-1; 12 bases fit TRBD2. The CDR3 length is 16 residues. Germline values: CDR1 LNHDA, CDR2 SQIVND (reference sequence). V shed 5 bases, J shed 7 bases, and the junction held 9 bases outside the gene matches. The CDR3 region is CASSVGLAGGQNEQFF. The CDR3 nucleotides are TGTGCCAGTAGTGTCGGTCTAGCGGGAGGGCAAAATGAGCAGTTCTTC.

The CDR3, as DNA: TGTGCCAGCCACCCCGGGGGGCTGTTGGACACTGAAGCTTTCTTT. It specifies CASHPGGLLDTEAFF. The V gene is TRBV18, the J gene TRBJ1-1; TRBD1 might be the D (6 bases). Trimming removed 8 bases from V and 3 bases from J, with 19 bases in between. CDR1 and CDR2 from the germline V gene are KGHSH and LQKENI. The CDR3 runs 15 residues.

The V gene is TRBV15, the J gene TRBJ1-5; D might be TRBD1 (6 bases). Trimming removed 2 bases at V and 0 bases at J, with 17 bases between. The CDR3 totals 18 residues. Per germline, CDR1 LNHNV and CDR2 YYDKDF (reference sequence). The CDR3: CATSRHNRAVDSNQPQHF. The DNA of the CDR3 is TGTGCCACCAGCAGACACAACAGGGCGGTGGATAGCAATCAGCCCCAGCATTTT.

This clone showed up just once. This rearrangement joins TRBV12-2 to TRBJ1-1; the listed D gene, TRBD1, was not tested against the DNA. TRBV12-2 is classified as a pseudogene. The CDR3 is made up of 11 amino acids. The CDR3 sequence: CASRPGTRAFF. In DNA, the CDR3 is TGTGCAAGTCGCCCCGGGACACGAGCTTTCTTT.

J is TRBJ1-2 and V is TRBV4-3; D not resolved. The length of the CDR3 is 16 residues. Per germline, CDR1 LGHNA and CDR2 YSLEER. V was cut by 0 bases and J by 4 bases, with 15 bases left in between. The CDR3 nucleotides read TGCGCCAGCAGCCAAGATACCGGCCGACTACCCTATGGCTACACCTTC. It encodes CASSQDTGRLPYGYTF.

This chain connects TRBV24-1 to TRBJ2-2; no clear D gene. The CDR3 has 13 residues. Germline-derived CDR1 and CDR2 are KGHDR and SFDVKD. The ends were cut back, 9 bases at V and 3 bases at J, with 10 bases in the middle. The DNA for the CDR3 is TGTGCCACCTGTGCCTTTGACACCGGGGAGCTGTTTTTT. This codes for CATCAFDTGELFF.

This chain links TRBV29-1 with TRBJ2-4, with D possibly TRBD2 on 6 matching bases. Germline loops: CDR1 SQVTM, CDR2 ANQGSEA. This CDR3 contains 15 residues. CDR3 nucleotides: TGCAGTGCCGGCGGCGGGGTTTCGGGCAAAAACATTCAGTACTTC. It yields the protein CSAGGGVSGKNIQYF. Combining the CDR3 with reference TRBV29-1 and TRBJ2-4 gives the whole variable domain SAVISQKPSRDICQRGTSLTIQCQVDSQVTMMFWYRQQPGQSLTLIATANQGSEATYESGFVIDKFPISRPNLTFSTLTVSNMSPEDSSIYLCSAGGGVSGKNIQYFGAGTRLSVL.

This chain uses TRBV29-1 with TRBJ2-1, with 7 bases that match TRBD2. CDR3 length: 13 residues. Germline V CDR1 and CDR2: SQVTM, ANQGSEA. J gave up 9 bases and V 2 bases, and 7 bases lay outside the gene matches. This chain's CDR3 is CSVENVGGFEQFF. The CDR3 DNA reads TGCAGCGTTGAAAACGTCGGGGGGTTTGAGCAGTTCTTC.

The V call is TRBV6-5, the J call TRBJ1-2, with 9 bases that match TRBD1. V lost 0 bases, J lost 7 bases, and 3 bases stayed unmatched. CDR1 MNHEY and CDR2 SVGAGI come from the germline V gene. The CDR3 has 14 residues. The CDR3 nucleotides read TGTGCCAGCAGTTACTCGAGGACAGGGGTTGGCTACACCTTC. It translates to CASSYSRTGVGYTF.

A few counts support this clone. One end of the junction does not line up with germline, which may come from a read error. The CDR3 DNA is TGTGCCAGCAGCCGGGACAGCTTCGAGACGGCCTTC. Translated: CASSRDSFETAF. The J gene is TRBJ1-2, the V gene TRBV7-2; 7 bases line up with TRBD1. Germline V gene data show CDR1 as SGHTA and CDR2 as FQGNSA. The CDR3 extends over 12 amino acids.

This clone was recorded once. This chain uses TRBV28 with TRBJ1-1, with TRBD1 as a possible D gene (6 bases). The V end lost 11 bases, the J end lost 6 bases, and 13 bases lay between the germline ends. Germline CDR1 MDHEN, CDR2 SYDVKM. There are 11 residues in the CDR3. CDR3 nucleotide sequence: TGTGCCGCACAGGGTCGGGCTGAAGCTTTCTTT. This gives the protein CAAQGRAEAFF. The full variable domain, completed using reference TRBV28 and TRBJ1-1, is DVKVTQSSRYLVKRTGEKVFLECVQDMDHENMFWYRQDPGLGLRLIYFSYDVKMKEKGDIPEGYSVSREKKERFSLILESASTNQTSMYLCAAQGRAEAFFGQGTRLTVV.

The V call is TRBV6-1, the J call TRBJ1-5; 9 nucleotides line up with TRBD1. Germline V gene data show CDR1 as MNHNS and CDR2 as SASEGT. V lost 2 bases to trimming and J lost 2 bases; unmatched junction nucleotides: 7. The CDR3 loop spans 17 amino acids. The CDR3 spells CASSEIGTGYRNQPQHF. The CDR3 nucleotides read TGTGCCAGCAGTGAAATAGGGACAGGGTATCGCAATCAGCCCCAGCATTTT.

The rearrangement links TRBV7-2 to TRBJ1-1; D is uncertain. Trimming pared 1 base from V and 1 base from J, leaving 10 bases between. The CDR3 spans 15 residues. CDR1 and CDR2 (germline): SGHTA, FQGNSA. This CDR3 reads CASSLVGESNTEAFF. CDR3 coding DNA: TGTGCCAGCAGCTTAGTCGGGGAATCGAACACTGAAGCTTTCTTT.

This chain uses TRBV28 with TRBJ1-1, with a tentative D call TRBD1 (6 bases). CDR3 length: 16 residues. V dropped 1 base and J dropped 4 bases, with 16 bases sitting between them. The germline V gene encodes CDR1 MDHEN and CDR2 SYDVKM. CDR3: CASSLSGEHRGTEAFF. CDR3 bases: TGTGCCAGCAGTTTATCAGGGGAGCATAGGGGCACTGAAGCTTTCTTT.

This clone was recorded once. This chain uses TRBV28 with TRBJ1-1, with 7 bases aligning to TRBD1. CDR3 length: 13 amino acids. The V segment lost 5 bases and the J segment 11 bases; nucleotides outside the gene matches: 11. The germline V gene has CDR1 MDHEN and CDR2 SYDVKM. CDR3: CASSARGVGGAFF. The CDR3 nucleotides read TGTGCCAGCAGTGCCAGGGGGGTTGGCGGGGCTTTCTTT.

J is TRBJ1-6 and V is TRBV5-3; D unresolved. TRBV5-3 is treated as an ORF (open reading frame) with a function not yet certain. Trimming took 3 bases from V and 5 from J, leaving 12 bases between them. CDR3 size: 15 residues. CDR3 residues: CARSWKTTNNSPLHF. CDR3 bases: TGTGCCAGAAGCTGGAAAACGACTAATAATTCACCCCTCCACTTT.

The chain is built from TRBV5-1 and TRBJ2-3; possible D gene TRBD1, 5 bases. The V end lost 3 bases, the J end lost 5 bases, and 16 bases lay between the germline ends. The CDR3 is 15 amino acids. Germline-derived CDR1 and CDR2 are SGHRS and YFSETQ. The CDR3 spells CASSSLGFRGDTQYF. The CDR3 coding sequence is TGCGCCAGCAGCTCTCTGGGTTTTAGGGGAGATACGCAGTATTTT.

J is TRBJ1-3 and V is TRBV12-1. TRBV12-1 corresponds to a pseudogene. CDR3 size: 15 residues. CDR3 DNA: TGTGCCAGCAGCTTTTATGAGAGCTCTGGAAACACCATATATTTT. It translates to CASSFYESSGNTIYF.

This chain links TRBV27 with TRBJ1-1; D remains unclear. This CDR3 has 13 amino acids. From germline, CDR1 is MNHEY and CDR2 SMNVEV (reference sequence). V was clipped by 2 bases and J by 5 bases, with 9 bases between them. The CDR3 nucleotides are TGTGCCAGCAGTTTAGAGAAGAGGACTGAAGCTTTCTTT. As protein: CASSLEKRTEAFF.